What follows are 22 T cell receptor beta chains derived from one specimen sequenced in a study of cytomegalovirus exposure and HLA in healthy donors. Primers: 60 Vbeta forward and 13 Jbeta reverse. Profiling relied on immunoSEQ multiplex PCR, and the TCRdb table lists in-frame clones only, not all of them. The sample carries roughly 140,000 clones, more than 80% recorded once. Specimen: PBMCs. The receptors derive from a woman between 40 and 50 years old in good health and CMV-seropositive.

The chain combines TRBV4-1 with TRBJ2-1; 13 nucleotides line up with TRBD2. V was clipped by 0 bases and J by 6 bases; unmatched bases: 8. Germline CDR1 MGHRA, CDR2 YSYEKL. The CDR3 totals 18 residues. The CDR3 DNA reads TGCGCCAGCAGCCAAGACTCCAGGACTAGCGGGAGACCCAATGAGCAGTTCTTC. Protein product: CASSQDSRTSGRPNEQFF.

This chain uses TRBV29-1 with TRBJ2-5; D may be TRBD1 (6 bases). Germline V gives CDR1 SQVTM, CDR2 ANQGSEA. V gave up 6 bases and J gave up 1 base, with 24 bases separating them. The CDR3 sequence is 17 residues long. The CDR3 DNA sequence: TGCAGCGTCCGTAAAGGGGGTTTGCGTACCCTCCAAGAGACCCAGTACTTC. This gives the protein CSVRKGGLRTLQETQYF.

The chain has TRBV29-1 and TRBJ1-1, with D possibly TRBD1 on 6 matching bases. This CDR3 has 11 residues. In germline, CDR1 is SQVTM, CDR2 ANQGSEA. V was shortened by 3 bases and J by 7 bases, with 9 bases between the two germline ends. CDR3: CSVETGIEAFF. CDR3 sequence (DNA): TGCAGCGTTGAGACAGGTATTGAAGCTTTCTTT.

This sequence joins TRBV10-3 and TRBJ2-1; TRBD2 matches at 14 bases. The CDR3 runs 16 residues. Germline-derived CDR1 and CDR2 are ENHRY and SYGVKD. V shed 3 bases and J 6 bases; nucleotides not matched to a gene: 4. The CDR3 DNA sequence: TGTGCCATCAGTGACACGGGACTAGCGGGAGTCAATGAGCAGTTCTTC. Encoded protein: CAISDTGLAGVNEQFF.

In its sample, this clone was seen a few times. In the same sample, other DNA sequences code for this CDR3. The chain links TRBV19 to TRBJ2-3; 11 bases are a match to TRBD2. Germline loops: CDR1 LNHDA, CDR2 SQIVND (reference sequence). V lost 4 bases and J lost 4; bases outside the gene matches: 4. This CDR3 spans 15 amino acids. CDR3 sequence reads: CASSKLAGGADTQYF. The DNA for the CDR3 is TGTGCCAGTAGTAAGCTAGCGGGAGGAGCAGATACGCAGTATTTT. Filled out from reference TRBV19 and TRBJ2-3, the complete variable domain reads DGGITQSPKYLFRKEGQNVTLSCEQNLNHDAMYWYRQDPGQGLRLIYYSQIVNDFQKGDIAEGYSVSREKKESFPLTVTSAQKNPTAFYLCASSKLAGGADTQYFGPGTRLTVL.

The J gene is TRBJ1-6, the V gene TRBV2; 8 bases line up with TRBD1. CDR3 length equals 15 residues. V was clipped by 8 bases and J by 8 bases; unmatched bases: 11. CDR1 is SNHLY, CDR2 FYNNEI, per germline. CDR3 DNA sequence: TGTGCCAGCGGAGAAGGACAGGGAATCGATTCACCCCTCCACTTT. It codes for CASGEGQGIDSPLHF.

CDR3 coding DNA: TGTGCCAGCAGCTTAGCCCTAGGGGGTTGGGGCACAGATACGCAGTATTTT. It codes for CASSLALGGWGTDTQYF. This chain connects TRBV7-8 to TRBJ2-3; perhaps TRBD1 as D (6 bases). V lost 0 bases to trimming and J lost 1 base, with 14 bases between them. Looked up from germline, CDR1 is SGHVS and CDR2 is FQNEAQ. The CDR3 spans 17 residues.

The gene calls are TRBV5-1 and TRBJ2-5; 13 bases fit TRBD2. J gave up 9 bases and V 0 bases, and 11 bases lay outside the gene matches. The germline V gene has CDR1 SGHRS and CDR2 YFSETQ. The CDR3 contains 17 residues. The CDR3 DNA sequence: TGCGCCAGCAGCTTGGAAACTAGCGGGAGGGCCGGTGAGGCCCAGTACTTC. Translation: CASSLETSGRAGEAQYF.

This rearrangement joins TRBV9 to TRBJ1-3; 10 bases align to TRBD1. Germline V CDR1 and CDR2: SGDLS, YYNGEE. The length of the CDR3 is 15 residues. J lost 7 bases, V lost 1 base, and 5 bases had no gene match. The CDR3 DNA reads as TGTGCCAGCAGCGTATCCGGGACAGGGGCGAACACCATATATTTT. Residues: CASSVSGTGANTIYF.

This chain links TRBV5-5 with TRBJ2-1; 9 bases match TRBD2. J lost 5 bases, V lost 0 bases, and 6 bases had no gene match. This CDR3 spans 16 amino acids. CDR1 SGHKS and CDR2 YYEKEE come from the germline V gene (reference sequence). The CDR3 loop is CASSLERTSVDNEQFF. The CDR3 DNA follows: TGTGCCAGCAGCTTGGAGCGGACTAGCGTGGACAATGAGCAGTTCTTC. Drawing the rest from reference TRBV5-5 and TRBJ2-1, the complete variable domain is DAGVTQSPTHLIKTRGQQVTLRCSPISGHKSVSWYQQVLGQGPQFIFQYYEKEERGRGNFPDRFSARQFPNYSSELNVNALLLGDSALYLCASSLERTSVDNEQFFGPGTRLTVL.

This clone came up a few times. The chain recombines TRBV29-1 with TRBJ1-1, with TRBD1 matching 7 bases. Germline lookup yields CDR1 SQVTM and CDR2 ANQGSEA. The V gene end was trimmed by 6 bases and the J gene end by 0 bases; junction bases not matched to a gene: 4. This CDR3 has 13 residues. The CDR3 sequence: CSVGQPLNTEAFF. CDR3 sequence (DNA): TGCAGCGTGGGACAGCCCCTGAACACTGAAGCTTTCTTT.

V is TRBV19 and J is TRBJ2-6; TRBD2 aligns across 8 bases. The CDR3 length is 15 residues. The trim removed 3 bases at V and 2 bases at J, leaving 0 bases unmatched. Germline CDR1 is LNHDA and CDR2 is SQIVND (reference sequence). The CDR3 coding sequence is TGTGCCAGTAGTATCGGGGGGGCTGGGGCCAACGTCCTGACTTTC. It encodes CASSIGGAGANVLTF.

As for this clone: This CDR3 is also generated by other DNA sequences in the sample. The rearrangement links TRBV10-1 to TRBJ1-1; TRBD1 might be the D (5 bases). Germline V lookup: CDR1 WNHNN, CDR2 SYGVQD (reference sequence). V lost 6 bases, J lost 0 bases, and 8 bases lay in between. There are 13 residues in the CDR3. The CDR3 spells CASSEQVNTEAFF. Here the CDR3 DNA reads TGCGCCAGCAGCGAACAGGTGAACACTGAAGCTTTCTTT.

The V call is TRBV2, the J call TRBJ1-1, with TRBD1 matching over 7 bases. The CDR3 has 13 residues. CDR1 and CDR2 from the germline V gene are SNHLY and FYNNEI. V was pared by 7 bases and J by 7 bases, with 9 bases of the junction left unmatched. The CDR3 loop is CASTDRADNEAFF. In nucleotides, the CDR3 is TGTGCCAGCACCGACAGGGCGGATAATGAAGCTTTCTTT.

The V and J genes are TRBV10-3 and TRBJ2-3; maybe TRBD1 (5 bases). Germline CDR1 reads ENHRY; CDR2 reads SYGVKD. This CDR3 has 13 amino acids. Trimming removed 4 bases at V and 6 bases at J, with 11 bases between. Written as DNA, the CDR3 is TGTGCCATCAGTGTGGGGCGCAGGGATACGCAGTATTTT. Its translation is CAISVGRRDTQYF.

The CDR3 protein is CAISEHLDRVKNEKLFF. The CDR3 bases are TGTGCCATCAGTGAGCACCTTGACAGGGTCAAGAATGAAAAACTGTTTTTT. The chain links TRBV10-3 to TRBJ1-4, with 7 bases matching TRBD1. This CDR3 contains 17 residues. Germline V gene sequence: CDR1 ENHRY, CDR2 SYGVKD. The J segment lost 5 bases and the V segment lost 2 bases, leaving 11 bases of the junction unmatched.

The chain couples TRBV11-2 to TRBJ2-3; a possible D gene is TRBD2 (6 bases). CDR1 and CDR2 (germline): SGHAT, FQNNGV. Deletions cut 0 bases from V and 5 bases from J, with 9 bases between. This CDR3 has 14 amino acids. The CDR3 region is CASSLEVGLDTQYF. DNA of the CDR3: TGTGCCAGCAGCTTAGAAGTGGGACTAGATACGCAGTATTTT.

CDR3 loop: CASSPTGTSGGTDTQYF. CDR3 nucleotides: TGTGCCAGCAGCCCCACCGGGACTAGCGGGGGAACAGATACGCAGTATTTT. The J gene is TRBJ2-3, the V gene TRBV9, with TRBD2 matching 14 bases. The length of the CDR3 is 17 residues. Looked up from germline, CDR1 is SGDLS and CDR2 is YYNGEE. V dropped 4 bases and J dropped 3; count of bases not matched to a gene: 7.

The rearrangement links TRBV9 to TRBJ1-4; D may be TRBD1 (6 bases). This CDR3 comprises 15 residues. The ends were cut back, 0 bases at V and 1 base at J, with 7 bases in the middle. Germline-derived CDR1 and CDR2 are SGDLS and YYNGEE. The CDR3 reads CASSVAGVTNEKLFF. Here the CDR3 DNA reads TGTGCCAGCAGCGTAGCAGGGGTAACTAATGAAAAACTGTTTTTT. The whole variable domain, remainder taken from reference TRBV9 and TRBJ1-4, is DSGVTQTPKHLITATGQRVTLRCSPRSGDLSVYWYQQSLDQGLQFLIQYYNGEERAKGNILERFSAQQFPDLHSELNLSSLELGDSALYFCASSVAGVTNEKLFFGSGTQLSVL.

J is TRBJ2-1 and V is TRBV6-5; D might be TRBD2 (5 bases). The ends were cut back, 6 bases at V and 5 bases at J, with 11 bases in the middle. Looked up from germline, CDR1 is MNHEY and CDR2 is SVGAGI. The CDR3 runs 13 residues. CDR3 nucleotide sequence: TGTGCCAGCAGCCCAACTAGTCACAATGAGCAGTTCTTC. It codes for CASSPTSHNEQFF.

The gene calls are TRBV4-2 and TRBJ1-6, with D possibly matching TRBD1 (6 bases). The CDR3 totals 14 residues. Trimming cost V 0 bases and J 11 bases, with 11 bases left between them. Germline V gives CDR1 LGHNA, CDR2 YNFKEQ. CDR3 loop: CASSQDQTGPPLHF. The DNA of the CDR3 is TGTGCCAGCAGCCAAGATCAGACAGGTCCACCCCTCCACTTT.

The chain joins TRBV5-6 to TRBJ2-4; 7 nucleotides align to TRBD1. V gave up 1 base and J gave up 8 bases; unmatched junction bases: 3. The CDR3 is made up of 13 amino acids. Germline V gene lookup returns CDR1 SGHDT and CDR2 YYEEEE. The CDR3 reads CASSLTGADIQYF. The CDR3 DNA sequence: TGTGCCAGCAGCTTGACAGGGGCTGACATTCAGTACTTC.